The 26 T cell receptor beta chains in this list originate from one sample, sequenced in a study of OX40 agonist ivuxolimab in advanced cancers. TCRdb keeps only in-frame clones here, not all; method: immunoSEQ multiplex PCR. The sample shows under 85,000 clones, 75% to 85% of them seen only once. The sample in question was CD4+ or CD8+ T cells sorted from blood, obtained in a trial of the OX40 agonist ivuxolimab. These receptors were obtained from an adult with an advanced solid tumor such as melanoma, head and neck, liver or kidney cancer.

The CDR3 loop reads CASSHAPSGGTSYEQYF. CDR3 nucleotides: TGCGCCAGCAGCCATGCCCCCTCGGGGGGGACATCCTACGAGCAGTACTTC. This chain links TRBV4-3 with TRBJ2-7; the match to TRBD2 covers 8 bases. Germline V gives CDR1 LGHNA, CDR2 YSLEER. This CDR3 contains 17 residues. The V and J ends lost 3 bases and 1 base, in that order; junction bases with no gene match: 11.

This clone was detected a few times. The chain recombines TRBV2 with TRBJ2-3; TRBD1 matches at 12 bases. Trimming removed 5 bases from V and 4 bases from J; junction bases left unmatched: 7. The V gene's germline CDR1 is SNHLY and CDR2 FYNNEI. The CDR3 spans 16 residues. This CDR3 is CASSLPGTGGPDTQYF. Written as DNA, the CDR3 is TGTGCCAGCAGTCTTCCCGGGACAGGGGGCCCAGATACGCAGTATTTT.

This chain uses TRBV4-3 with TRBJ1-1; 8 bases are a match to TRBD1. The CDR3 has 14 residues. J lost 6 bases, V lost 3 bases, and 6 bases had no gene match. Germline CDR1 reads LGHNA; CDR2 reads YSLEER. The DNA for the CDR3 is TGCGCCAGCAGCCAGCAGGGGGCAGGTTCTGAAGCTTTCTTT. Its translation is CASSQQGAGSEAFF.

For the CDR3, the DNA is TGTGCCAGTAGTATAGTTGGCAGGGCAGATACGCAGTATTTT. Encoded protein: CASSIVGRADTQYF. V gene TRBV19 combines with J gene TRBJ2-3, with D tentatively TRBD1 (5 bases). The CDR3 has 14 residues. V shed 1 base and J shed 4 bases, with 9 bases lying between them. The germline CDR1 and CDR2 sequences are LNHDA and SQIVND (reference sequence).

The chain carries TRBV7-9 and TRBJ1-2, with TRBD1 as a possible D gene (6 bases). Trimming pared 5 bases from V and 4 bases from J, leaving 20 bases between. CDR1 is SEHNR and CDR2 is FQNEAQ in the germline V gene (reference sequence). The CDR3 runs to 16 residues. As DNA, the CDR3 is TGTGCCAGCAGCCCCGGCTGGGGGGGGCGAGGCTATGGCTACACCTTC. Protein sequence: CASSPGWGGRGYGYTF.

This sequence joins TRBV6-6 and TRBJ1-5; D is unresolved. The CDR3 extends over 13 amino acids. The V gene lost 6 bases and the J gene lost 4 bases, with 10 bases spanning the gap. Germline CDR1 and CDR2: MNHNY and SVGAGI (reference sequence). The chain's CDR3 is CASRRTINQPQHF. The CDR3 nucleotides read TGTGCCAGCAGACGGACCATTAATCAGCCCCAGCATTTT.

In the case of this clone: Other nucleotide sequences in the sample specify the same CDR3. The gene calls are TRBV11-2 and TRBJ1-5; D ambiguous. In germline, CDR1 is SGHAT, CDR2 FQNNGV. V dropped 1 base and J dropped 2 bases, with 3 bases sitting between them. CDR3 length equals 13 residues. CDR3 bases: TGTGCCAGCAGCTTAGTCGGCAATCAGCCCCAGCATTTT. Amino acids: CASSLVGNQPQHF.

The CDR3 DNA is TGTGCCAGCAGTGAAGCCCGCACCCCCAGCACAGATACGCAGTATTTT. Amino acid sequence: CASSEARTPSTDTQYF. This chain links TRBV2 with TRBJ2-3; D is undetermined. The CDR3 is made up of 16 amino acids. Between the trimmed V and J ends, which lost 0 bases and 0 bases, there was a span of 10 bases. Germline V gene sequence: CDR1 SNHLY, CDR2 FYNNEI.

This clone was recorded once. This sequence joins TRBV11-2 and TRBJ1-1, with D uncertain. The CDR3 extends over 13 amino acids. Germline CDR1 reads SGHAT; CDR2 reads FQNNGV. V shed 4 bases and J shed 11 bases, with 17 bases lying between them. CDR3 nucleotides: TGTGCCAGCAGCTCACCTAGAGTAGGGTTGGCTTTCTTT. It yields the protein CASSSPRVGLAFF.

The chain is built from TRBV14 and TRBJ2-1; 8 bases are a match to TRBD2. This CDR3 is 12 amino acids long. Trimming removed 0 bases from V and 15 bases from J; junction bases left unmatched: 4. CDR1 is SGHDN, CDR2 FVKESK, per germline. This CDR3 reads CASSQDSGERFF. The CDR3 coding sequence is TGTGCCAGCAGCCAAGATAGCGGGGAGAGGTTCTTC.

This clone was recorded a few times. The identical CDR3 is also encoded by other nucleotide sequences in the sample. The chain combines TRBV30 with TRBJ2-2, with D possibly called TRBD1 or TRBD2 (6 bases each). Per germline, CDR1 GTSNPN and CDR2 SVGIG (reference sequence). The CDR3 runs to 14 residues. Trimming removed 6 bases at V and 1 base at J, with 12 bases between. The CDR3 is CACRGAGNTGELFF. CDR3 coding DNA: TGTGCCTGTAGGGGGGCGGGGAACACCGGGGAGCTGTTTTTT.

The J gene is TRBJ2-2, the V gene TRBV10-1, with D maybe TRBD2 (7 bases). CDR3 length equals 15 residues. In germline, CDR1 is WNHNN, CDR2 SYGVQD (reference sequence). The ends were cut back, 2 bases at V and 2 bases at J, with 9 bases in the middle. CDR3 in amino acids: CASSEAGANTGELFF. CDR3 nucleotides: TGCGCCAGCAGTGAGGCGGGGGCCAACACCGGGGAGCTGTTTTTT.

The chain employs TRBV9 and TRBJ1-1; TRBD1 matches at 10 bases. CDR3 length equals 15 residues. The V gene's germline CDR1 is SGDLS and CDR2 YYNGEE. The J segment lost 4 bases and the V segment lost 3 bases, leaving 6 bases of the junction unmatched. CDR3 amino acids: CASSARQGATTEAFF. The CDR3 DNA follows: TGTGCCAGCAGCGCCAGACAGGGGGCGACCACTGAAGCTTTCTTT.

This clone was recorded only once. V is TRBV6-1 and J is TRBJ2-7; no clear D. Germline CDR1 MNHNS, CDR2 SASEGT. This CDR3 is built from 11 residues. V dropped 5 bases and J dropped 11 bases, with 13 bases sitting between them. The DNA for the CDR3 is TGTGCCAGCAGTTCCCTACGAGAGGAGTACTTC. It codes for CASSSLREEYF.

Ten or more counts support this clone. The rearrangement joins TRBV7-9 to TRBJ1-5, with TRBD1 matching 12 bases. The CDR3 totals 16 residues. Germline V CDR1 and CDR2: SEHNR, FQNEAQ (reference sequence). V was pared by 1 base and J by 6 bases, with 4 bases of the junction left unmatched. The CDR3 coding sequence is TGTGCCAGCAGCTTAGGGGGACAGGGGGCCGGTCAGCCCCAGCATTTT. Its translation: CASSLGGQGAGQPQHF.

CDR3 coding DNA: TGTGCCAGCAGCTTAGGACAGGGGGTATTAACTGGAAACACCATATATTTT. Its protein product is CASSLGQGVLTGNTIYF. The genes are TRBV7-8 and TRBJ1-3; 9 positions match TRBD1. V lost 1 base and J lost 2; bases outside the gene matches: 6. Germline V lookup: CDR1 SGHVS, CDR2 FQNEAQ. The length of the CDR3 is 17 residues.

V gene TRBV9 combines with J gene TRBJ2-1; TRBD2 agrees at 12 bases. Germline CDR1 SGDLS, CDR2 YYNGEE. This CDR3 has 15 residues. V was pared by 7 bases and J by 6 bases, with 8 bases of the junction left unmatched. The CDR3 nucleotides read TGTGCCAGCGGTACTCTAGCGGGGGGGCTCAATGAGCAGTTCTTC. Translating gives CASGTLAGGLNEQFF.

V usage is TRBV9 and J usage is TRBJ2-2; 8 bases map to TRBD2. This CDR3 region has 17 residues. V was clipped by 0 bases and J by 7 bases; unmatched bases: 11. The germline V gene has CDR1 SGDLS and CDR2 YYNGEE. CDR3 protein: CASSVGYRAGDGGELFF. The CDR3, as DNA: TGTGCCAGCAGCGTAGGCTATAGAGCGGGAGACGGCGGGGAGCTGTTTTTT.

The chain employs TRBV5-1 and TRBJ2-5; no firm D call. The CDR3 loop spans 12 amino acids. V lost 2 bases and J 0 bases, leaving 2 bases between the germline ends. Germline V CDR1 and CDR2: SGHRS, YFSETQ. This CDR3 is CASSFNQETQYF. Here the CDR3 DNA reads TGCGCCAGCAGCTTCAACCAAGAGACCCAGTACTTC. Filled out from reference TRBV5-1 and TRBJ2-5, the complete variable domain reads KAGVTQTPRYLIKTRGQQVTLSCSPISGHRSVSWYQQTPGQGLQFLFEYFSETQRNKGNFPGRFSGRQFSNSRSEMNVSTLELGDSALYLCASSFNQETQYFGPGTRLLVL.

V is TRBV11-3 and J is TRBJ1-5; D might be TRBD1 (6 bases). Germline assignment: CDR1 SGHNT and CDR2 YENEEA. The ends were cut back, 5 bases at V and 0 bases at J, with 8 bases in the middle. The CDR3 is made up of 14 amino acids. The CDR3 loop is CASSPDSSNQPQHF. CDR3 nucleotides: TGTGCCAGCAGCCCGGACAGTAGCAATCAGCCCCAGCATTTT.

The chain is built from TRBV9 and TRBJ2-1; the match to TRBD2 covers 12 bases. CDR3 length: 15 residues. V dropped 5 bases and J dropped 7; count of bases not matched to a gene: 7. The germline CDR1 and CDR2 sequences are SGDLS and YYNGEE. The CDR3 loop reads CASSSSGRGLNEQFF. CDR3 DNA: TGTGCCAGCAGTTCTAGCGGGAGGGGGTTAAATGAGCAGTTCTTC. Looking up the rest from reference TRBV9 and TRBJ2-1 gives the full variable domain: DSGVTQTPKHLITATGQRVTLRCSPRSGDLSVYWYQQSLDQGLQFLIQYYNGEERAKGNILERFSAQQFPDLHSELNLSSLELGDSALYFCASSSSGRGLNEQFFGPGTRLTVL.

The V and J genes are TRBV5-4 and TRBJ2-7; D might be TRBD1 (5 bases). V was cut by 5 bases and J by 2 bases, with 11 bases left in between. This CDR3 is built from 13 residues. Germline CDR1 reads SGHNT; CDR2 reads YYREEE (reference sequence). The CDR3 region has the DNA TGTGCCAGCAGGGTGGGGCAGACCTACGAGCAGTACTTC. Amino acids: CASRVGQTYEQYF.

This clone has a handful of counts. This chain connects TRBV28 to TRBJ1-1, with unresolved D. Germline CDR1 and CDR2: MDHEN and SYDVKM. Trimming took 7 bases from V and 5 from J, leaving 8 bases between them. This CDR3 has 11 residues. The CDR3 loop is CASKILTEAFF. The CDR3 DNA reads TGTGCCAGCAAAATTCTAACTGAAGCTTTCTTT.

In DNA, the CDR3 is TGTGCCAGCACCGAACTACCGCCCAGGCATGAAAACACTGAAGCTTTCTTT. Protein product: CASTELPPRHENTEAFF. The V and J genes are TRBV21-1 and TRBJ1-1. TRBV21-1 is shown as a pseudogene. The CDR3 totals 17 residues.

The genes are TRBV7-2 and TRBJ2-7; 7 bases fit TRBD2. The CDR3 extends over 15 amino acids. Germline V CDR1 and CDR2: SGHTA, FQGNSA. J lost 4 bases, V lost 1 base, and 7 bases had no gene match. CDR3 amino acids: CASSLGASGGYEQYF. DNA for the CDR3: TGTGCCAGCAGCTTAGGTGCTAGCGGAGGTTACGAGCAGTACTTC.

This clone was counted once. The chain's CDR3 is CASSLDGTKGANVLTF. The CDR3 nucleotides are TGCGCCAGCAGCTTGGATGGGACGAAAGGGGCCAACGTCCTGACTTTC. The genes are TRBV5-1 and TRBJ2-6; D tentatively reads TRBD1 or TRBD2 (5 bases each). This CDR3 spans 16 amino acids. The germline CDR1 and CDR2 sequences are SGHRS and YFSETQ. V shed 0 bases and J shed 4 bases, with 11 bases lying between them.